The clone carrying this T cell receptor (beta chain) was counted a few times. TCRdb re-derived calls from the RT-PCR reads in MiXCR, one entry per CDR3 protein. Here the sample spans about 700,000 distinct CDR3 sequences, 14% being singletons. The CDR3 runs 13 residues. The junction had 2 bases not matched to a gene; V was cut back by 6 bases and J by 6 bases. Germline V gene data show CDR1 as MNHEY and CDR2 as SVGEGT. This chain connects TRBV6-2 or TRBV6-3 to TRBJ1-6; 7 positions match TRBD1. The sequenced sample was memory CD4+ T cells from blood. The TCR sequence derives from a female donor in good health, serving as a healthy control. In nucleotides, the CDR3 is TGTGCCAGCAGGGGACAGATTAATTCACCCCTCCACTTT. Translation: CASRGQINSPLHF.